This T cell receptor beta chain was obtained from a study of T-cell memory formation after mild COVID-19. This clonotype was seen only a few times. The CDR3 sequence is 15 residues long. The V end lost 0 bases, the J end lost 1 base, and 6 bases lay between the germline ends. Germline V gene lookup returns CDR1 LGHNA and CDR2 YSLEER. Constant-segment-primed 5'RACE gave TCR alpha and TCR beta cDNA libraries with sample barcodes and UMIs. TCRdb fed the 5' RACE reads into MiXCR, producing one record per CDR3 protein. The profile covers hundreds of thousands of distinct CDR3 sequences, with roughly 15% appearing a single time and about a fifth taken by the ten largest.

The V call is TRBV4-3, the J call TRBJ1-4; D is perhaps TRBD1 (5 bases). The receptor comes from a man aged 18 to 29 who had mild COVID-19 (a few samples of this study predate the infection). Cell type and time point are not known. The sample comprised PBMCs or a T cell subset sorted from them (not recorded which). The CDR3 is CASSQETGTNEKLFF. CDR3 DNA: TGCGCCAGCAGCCAAGAAACAGGAACTAATGAAAAACTGTTTTTT.